The following is a T cell receptor (beta chain) sequence with its context. The source of the sample is a study of T cell changes during pregnancy in multiple sclerosis. The protocol was immunoSEQ multiplex PCR, while the TCRdb copy is restricted to in-frame clones and leaves out a portion. The profile shows under 90,000 clones, 90% to 95% of them singletons. From germline, CDR1 is SGHDT and CDR2 YYEEEE. The CDR3 runs 10 residues. With 3 bases removed from V and 4 bases from J, the gap between germline ends came to 2 bases. The genes are TRBV5-6 and TRBJ2-7; D is ambiguous. The sample was peripheral blood, taken in the second trimester of pregnancy. The sequence was collected from a female donor in good health, enrolled as a control in a pregnancy study. The CDR3 DNA reads as TGTGCCAGCAGCTCGTACGAGCAGTACTTC. Protein: CASSSYEQYF.